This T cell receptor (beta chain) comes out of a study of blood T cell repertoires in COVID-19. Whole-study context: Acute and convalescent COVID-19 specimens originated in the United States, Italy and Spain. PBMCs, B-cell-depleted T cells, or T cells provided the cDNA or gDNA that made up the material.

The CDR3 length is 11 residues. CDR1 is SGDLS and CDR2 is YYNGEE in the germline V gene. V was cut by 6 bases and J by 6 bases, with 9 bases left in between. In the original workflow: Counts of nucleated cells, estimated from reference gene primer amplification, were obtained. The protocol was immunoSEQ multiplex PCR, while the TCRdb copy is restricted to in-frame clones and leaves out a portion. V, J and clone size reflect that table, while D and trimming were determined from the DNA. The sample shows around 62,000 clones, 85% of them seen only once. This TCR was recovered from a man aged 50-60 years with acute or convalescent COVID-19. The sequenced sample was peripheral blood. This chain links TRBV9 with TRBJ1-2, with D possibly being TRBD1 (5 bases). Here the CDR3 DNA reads TGTGCCAGCACCGGGGGGGATGGCTACACCTTC. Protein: CASTGGDGYTF. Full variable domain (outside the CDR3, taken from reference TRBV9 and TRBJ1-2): DSGVTQTPKHLITATGQRVTLRCSPRSGDLSVYWYQQSLDQGLQFLIQYYNGEERAKGNILERFSAQQFPDLHSELNLSSLELGDSALYFCASTGGDGYTFGSGTRLTVV.